The present T cell receptor (beta chain) was sequenced within a study of Ad26.COV2.S vaccination and SARS-CoV-2 variants. Study-wide results and caveats: Breadth of non-spike TCRs did not differ between vaccinees and placebo recipients.

Germline V gene sequence: CDR1 MNHEY, CDR2 SMNVEV (reference sequence). This CDR3 has 13 amino acids. Trimming took off 2 bases at V and 3 bases at J, with 5 bases between the two ends. The sample's treatment: about 20 received Ad26.COV2.S at low or high dose, single or two shots; several received placebo; per-sample allocation not given. On day 63 after the first injection, vaccine and placebo recipients gave samples. Worth noting for this clone: What it binds is not known.

Sequenced by immunoSEQ multiplex PCR; TCRdb stores in-frame clones only, minus some. Among some 480,000 clones, roughly 85% were seen once, and the ten largest hold 9.5% to 15%. This sequence was found in a person between 18 and 60 years old who received the Ad26.COV2.S COVID-19 vaccine or a placebo. The V call is TRBV27, the J call TRBJ2-1; D unresolved. The sample here was peripheral blood, taken in a trial of Ad26.COV2.S vaccine versus placebo. The CDR3 region is CASSLRDYNEQFF. Here the CDR3 DNA reads TGTGCCAGCAGTTTAAGGGACTACAATGAGCAGTTCTTC.